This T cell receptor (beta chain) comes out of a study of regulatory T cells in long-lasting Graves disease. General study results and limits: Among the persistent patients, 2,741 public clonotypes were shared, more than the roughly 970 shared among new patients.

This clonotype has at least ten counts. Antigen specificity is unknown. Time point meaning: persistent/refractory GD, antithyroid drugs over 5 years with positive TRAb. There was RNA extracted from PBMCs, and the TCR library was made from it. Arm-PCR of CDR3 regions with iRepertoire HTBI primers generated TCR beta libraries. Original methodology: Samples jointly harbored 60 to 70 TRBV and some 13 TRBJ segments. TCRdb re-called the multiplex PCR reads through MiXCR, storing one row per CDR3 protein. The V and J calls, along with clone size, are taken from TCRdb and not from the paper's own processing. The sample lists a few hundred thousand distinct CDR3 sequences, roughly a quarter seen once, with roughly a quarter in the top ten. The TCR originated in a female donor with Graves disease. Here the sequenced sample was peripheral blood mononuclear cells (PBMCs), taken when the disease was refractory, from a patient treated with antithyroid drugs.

The CDR3 loop reads CASSTPGVQTQYF. CDR3 bases: TGTGCCAGCAGCACTCCGGGGGTGCAGACCCAGTACTTC. The chain couples TRBV11-2 to TRBJ2-5; D is possibly TRBD2 (6 bases). V lost 5 bases and J lost 6, with 13 bases in between. The V gene's germline CDR1 is SGHAT and CDR2 FQNNGV. There are 13 residues in the CDR3. The full variable domain, its missing parts supplied by reference TRBV11-2 and TRBJ2-5, is EAGVAQSPRYKIIEKRQSVAFWCNPISGHATLYWYQQILGQGPKLLIQFQNNGVVDDSQLPKDRFSAERLKGVDSTLKIQPAKLEDSAVYLCASSTPGVQTQYFGPGTRLLVL.